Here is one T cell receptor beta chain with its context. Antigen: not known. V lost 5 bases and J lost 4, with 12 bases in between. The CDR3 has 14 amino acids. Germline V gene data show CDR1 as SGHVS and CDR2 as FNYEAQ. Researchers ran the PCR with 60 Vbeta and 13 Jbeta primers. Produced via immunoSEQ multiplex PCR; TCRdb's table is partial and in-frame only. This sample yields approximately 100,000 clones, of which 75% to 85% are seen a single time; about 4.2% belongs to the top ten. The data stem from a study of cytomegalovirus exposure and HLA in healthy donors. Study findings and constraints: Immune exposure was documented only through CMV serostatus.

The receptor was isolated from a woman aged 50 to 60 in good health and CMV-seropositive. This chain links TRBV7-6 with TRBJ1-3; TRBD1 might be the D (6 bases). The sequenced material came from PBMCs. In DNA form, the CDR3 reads TGTGCCAGCAGCCTACAGGGCTGGGGAAACACCATATATTTT. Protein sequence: CASSLQGWGNTIYF. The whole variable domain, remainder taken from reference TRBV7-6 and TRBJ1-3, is GAGVSQSPRYKVTKRGQDVALRCDPISGHVSLYWYRQALGQGPEFLTYFNYEAQQDKSGLPNDRFSAERPEGSISTLTIQRTEQRDSAMYRCASSLQGWGNTIYFGEGSWLTVV.